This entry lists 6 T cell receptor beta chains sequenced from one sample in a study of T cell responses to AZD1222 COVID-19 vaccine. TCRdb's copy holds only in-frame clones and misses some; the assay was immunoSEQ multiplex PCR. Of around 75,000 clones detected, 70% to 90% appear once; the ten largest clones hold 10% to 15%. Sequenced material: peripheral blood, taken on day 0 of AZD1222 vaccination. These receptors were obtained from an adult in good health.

The CDR3 is CASSPPVGGGAGELFF. The CDR3 bases are TGTGCCAGCTCACCACCGGTGGGAGGTGGAGCCGGGGAGCTGTTTTTT. The genes are TRBV18 and TRBJ2-2; possible D gene TRBD2, 6 bases. CDR1 and CDR2 (germline): KGHSH, LQKENI. CDR3 length: 16 residues. The V end was cut by 0 bases, the J end by 6 bases, with 14 bases between.

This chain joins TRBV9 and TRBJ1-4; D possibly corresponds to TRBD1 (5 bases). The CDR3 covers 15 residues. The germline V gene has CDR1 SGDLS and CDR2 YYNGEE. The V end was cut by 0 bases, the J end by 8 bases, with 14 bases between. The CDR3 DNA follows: TGTGCCAGCAGCGTAGCGGGCCAGGGCCGGGAAAAACTGTTTTTT. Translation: CASSVAGQGREKLFF. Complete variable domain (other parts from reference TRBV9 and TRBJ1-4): DSGVTQTPKHLITATGQRVTLRCSPRSGDLSVYWYQQSLDQGLQFLIQYYNGEERAKGNILERFSAQQFPDLHSELNLSSLELGDSALYFCASSVAGQGREKLFFGSGTQLSVL.

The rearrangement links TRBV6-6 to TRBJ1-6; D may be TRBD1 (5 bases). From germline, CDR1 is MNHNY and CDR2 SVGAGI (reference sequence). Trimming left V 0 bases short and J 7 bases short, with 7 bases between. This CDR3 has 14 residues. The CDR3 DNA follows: TGTGCCAGCAGTTACTCGAAGGGGAATTCACCCCTCCACTTT. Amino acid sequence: CASSYSKGNSPLHF.

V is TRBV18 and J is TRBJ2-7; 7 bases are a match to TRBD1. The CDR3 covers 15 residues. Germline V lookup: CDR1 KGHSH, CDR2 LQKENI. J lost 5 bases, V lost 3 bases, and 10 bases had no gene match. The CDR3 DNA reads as TGTGCCAGCTCACCTCTGAGACAGGGATCGCACGAGCAGTACTTC. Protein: CASSPLRQGSHEQYF.

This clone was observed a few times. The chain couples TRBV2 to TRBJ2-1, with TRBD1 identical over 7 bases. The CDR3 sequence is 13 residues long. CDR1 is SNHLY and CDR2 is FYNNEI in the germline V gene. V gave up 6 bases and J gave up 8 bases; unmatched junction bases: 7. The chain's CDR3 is CASRWGQTDEQFF. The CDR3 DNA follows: TGTGCCAGCAGATGGGGACAGACCGATGAGCAGTTCTTC.

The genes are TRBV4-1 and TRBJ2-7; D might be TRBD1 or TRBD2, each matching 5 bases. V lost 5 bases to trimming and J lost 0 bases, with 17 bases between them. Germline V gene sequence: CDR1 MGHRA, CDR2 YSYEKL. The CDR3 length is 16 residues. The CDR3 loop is CASSGQGGGPSYEQYF. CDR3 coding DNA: TGCGCCAGCAGCGGACAAGGTGGGGGACCCTCCTACGAGCAGTACTTC.